The TCR beta chain described here comes from a study of blood T cell repertoires in COVID-19. Across the whole study: COVID-19 samples, acute and convalescent, were from the United States, Italy and Spain. The analysed material was cDNA or gDNA that came from T cells, B-cell-depleted T cells, or PBMCs.

The V segment lost 2 bases and the J segment 10 bases; nucleotides outside the gene matches: 7. Germline V gene sequence: CDR1 SGHRS, CDR2 YFSETQ. The CDR3 consists of 15 residues. Cohort 3 recovered donors had two negative PCRs, clearance, or symptom resolution. Authors' data handling: Nucleated cell number was recorded as an estimate derived from reference gene primer amplification. Sequencing was performed with immunoSEQ multiplex PCR; in TCRdb, only in-frame clones are kept and a portion is missing. Clonal size and the V and J genes are those of that table, whereas D and trimming came from the DNA. The sample shows some 350,000 clones, roughly 87% of them seen only once.

Specimen: PBMCs or T cells enriched from blood (not recorded which). The J gene is TRBJ1-6, the V gene TRBV5-1, with 9 bases aligning to TRBD1. This clonotype was obtained from a woman aged 25 to 39 who had recovered from COVID-19. Here the CDR3 reads CASSLQGAINSPLHF. The CDR3 DNA is TGCGCCAGCAGCTTACAGGGGGCAATCAACTCACCCCTCCACTTT.